These 4 T cell receptor beta chains came from one sample sequenced in a study of neurological immune-mediated disorders. MiXCR was run by TCRdb on the 5' RACE reads, yielding one entry per CDR3 protein. This table holds tens of thousands of distinct CDR3 sequences, less than 15% found once. The sequenced material came from PBMCs. The receptors stem from a woman aged 50 to 65 with HTLV-1-associated myelopathy (HAM/TSP).

This clonotype is medium-sized in the sample. The DNA for the CDR3 is TGCGCCAGCAGCCAAGATACCACGAACACCGGGGAGCTGTTTTTT. Translation: CASSQDTTNTGELFF. The chain is built from TRBV4-1 and TRBJ2-2; D is ambiguous. The V end lost 0 bases, the J end lost 0 bases, and 5 bases lay between the germline ends. The CDR3 consists of 15 residues. Germline V gene sequence: CDR1 MGHRA, CDR2 YSYEKL.

This clonotype occurred many times. The chain joins TRBV4-2 to TRBJ1-4, with D perhaps TRBD1 (5 bases). V lost 1 base, J lost 4 bases, and 10 bases lay in between. Germline V gives CDR1 LGHNA, CDR2 YNFKEQ. There are 15 residues in the CDR3. CDR3 residues: CASSQAPGNNEKLFF. CDR3 in DNA: TGTGCCAGCAGCCAAGCTCCAGGGAATAATGAAAAACTGTTTTTT.

Ten or more counts support this clonotype. The rearrangement links TRBV10-3 to TRBJ1-2; perhaps TRBD1 as D (5 bases). V lost 1 base and J 6 bases, leaving 18 bases between the germline ends. CDR1 is ENHRY, CDR2 SYGVKD, per germline. The CDR3 has 16 amino acids. DNA for the CDR3: TGTGCCATCAGTGAGTTTGGGGGGATGGGCAAAGATGGCTACACCTTC. Translating it yields CAISEFGGMGKDGYTF.

In this sample, this clonotype turned up many times. The J gene is TRBJ2-1, the V gene TRBV3-1, with D perhaps TRBD2 (6 bases). This CDR3 comprises 15 residues. CDR1 and CDR2 from the germline V gene are LGHDT and YNNKEL (reference sequence). Trimming took 0 bases from V and 7 from J, leaving 13 bases between them. CDR3 loop: CASSQDRTSPNEQFF. The CDR3 nucleotides read TGTGCCAGCAGCCAAGATAGAACTAGCCCTAATGAGCAGTTCTTC.